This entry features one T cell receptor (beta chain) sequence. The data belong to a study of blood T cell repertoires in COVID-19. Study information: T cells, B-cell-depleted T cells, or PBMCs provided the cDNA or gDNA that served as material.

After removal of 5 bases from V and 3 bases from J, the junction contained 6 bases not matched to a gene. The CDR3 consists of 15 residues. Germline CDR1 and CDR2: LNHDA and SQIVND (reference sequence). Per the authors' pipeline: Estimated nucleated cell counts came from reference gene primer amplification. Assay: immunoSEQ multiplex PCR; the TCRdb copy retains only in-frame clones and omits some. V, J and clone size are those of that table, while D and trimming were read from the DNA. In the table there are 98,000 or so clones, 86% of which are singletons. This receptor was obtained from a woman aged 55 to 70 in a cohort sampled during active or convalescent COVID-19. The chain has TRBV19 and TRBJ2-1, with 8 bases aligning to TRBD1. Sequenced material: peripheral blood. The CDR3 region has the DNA TGTGCCAGTAGTTTCGGGACAGGATTCTACAATGAGCAGTTCTTC. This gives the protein CASSFGTGFYNEQFF.